These 14 T cell receptor beta chains share one sample of origin, sequenced in a study of blood T cell repertoires in COVID-19. Repertoires were generated with immunoSEQ multiplex PCR, while TCRdb's copy carries only in-frame clones and drops some. This table holds approximately 300,000 clones, 80% to 90% found once. Sequencing was performed on PBMCs or T cells enriched from blood (not recorded which). The origin of the receptors is a man aged 25 to 45 who had recovered from COVID-19.

This clone was seen a single time. The chain recombines TRBV19 with TRBJ1-1, with a weak D call TRBD1 (5 bases). The germline V gene has CDR1 LNHDA and CDR2 SQIVND (reference sequence). Deletions cut 6 bases from V and 6 bases from J, with 14 bases between. The length of the CDR3 is 13 residues. The CDR3 nucleotides are TGTGCCAGTAGGACAGACGAGTGGGCTGAAGCTTTCTTT. Translated, it gives CASRTDEWAEAFF.

The chain joins TRBV11-2 to TRBJ2-3; D perhaps matches TRBD1 (7 bases). This CDR3 comprises 15 residues. Trimming removed 5 bases at V and 1 base at J, with 13 bases between. CDR1 and CDR2 from the germline V gene are SGHAT and FQNNGV. This CDR3 is CASSRQGGGTDTQYF. Written as DNA, the CDR3 is TGTGCCAGCAGCCGACAGGGCGGGGGCACAGATACGCAGTATTTT.

The J gene is TRBJ2-5, the V gene TRBV18; 7 nucleotides align to TRBD1. From germline, CDR1 is KGHSH and CDR2 LQKENI. V lost 3 bases to trimming and J lost 4 bases; unmatched junction nucleotides: 5. The CDR3 runs to 14 residues. CDR3 in amino acids: CASSPTGSGETQYF. The CDR3 nucleotides read TGTGCCAGCTCACCGACAGGGTCGGGAGAGACCCAGTACTTC.

This sequence joins TRBV5-1 and TRBJ1-1, with 7 bases matching TRBD1. The CDR3 covers 15 residues. V gave up 0 bases and J gave up 1 base; unmatched junction bases: 3. Germline values: CDR1 SGHRS, CDR2 YFSETQ. CDR3: CASSLARGQNTEAFF. In nucleotides, the CDR3 is TGCGCCAGCAGCTTGGCGAGGGGGCAGAACACTGAAGCTTTCTTT.

The CDR3 sequence is CASSELGNYQPQHF. CDR3 nucleotide sequence: TGTGCCAGCAGTGAATTGGGCAACTATCAGCCCCAGCATTTT. V gene TRBV6-1 combines with J gene TRBJ1-5; no clear D gene. This CDR3 region has 14 residues. The germline V and J ends were trimmed by 2 bases and 5 bases, with 10 bases remaining between them. The V gene's germline CDR1 is MNHNS and CDR2 SASEGT.

This clone was detected once. The rearrangement joins TRBV30 to TRBJ1-1; TRBD1 might be the D (6 bases). Germline lookup yields CDR1 GTSNPN and CDR2 SVGIG (reference sequence). This CDR3 has 13 amino acids. Deletions cut 4 bases from V and 5 bases from J, with 14 bases between. CDR3 bases: TGTGCCTGGAATTGGGGGCTGGAGACTGAAGCTTTCTTT. Translated, it gives CAWNWGLETEAFF.

The chain uses TRBV9 and TRBJ2-1; TRBD2 agrees at 10 bases. The J segment lost 0 bases and the V segment lost 4 bases, leaving 7 bases of the junction unmatched. Germline CDR1 SGDLS, CDR2 YYNGEE. The CDR3 totals 17 residues. The CDR3 loop is CASSIWTSGSSYNEQFF. CDR3 DNA: TGTGCCAGCAGCATCTGGACTAGCGGAAGCTCCTACAATGAGCAGTTCTTC.

The chain joins TRBV6-5 to TRBJ1-6, with a possible D match to TRBD1 (5 bases). Trimming pared 5 bases from V and 16 bases from J, leaving 15 bases between. Germline V gene sequence: CDR1 MNHEY, CDR2 SVGAGI. This CDR3 is 12 amino acids long. CDR3 nucleotides: TGTGCCAGCAGTATCAAGGGGATATCTCTCCACTTT. It yields the protein CASSIKGISLHF.

J is TRBJ1-1 and V is TRBV5-1, with 8 bases matching TRBD1. Trimming removed 4 bases from V and 2 bases from J; junction bases left unmatched: 4. Germline assignment: CDR1 SGHRS and CDR2 YFSETQ. The CDR3 loop spans 14 amino acids. DNA of the CDR3: TGCGCCAGCAGCCCGACAGGGGTCAACACTGAAGCTTTCTTT. This translates into CASSPTGVNTEAFF.

This clone turned up a few times. The rearrangement uses TRBV14 and TRBJ1-2; D perhaps matches TRBD1 (5 bases). The V end lost 1 base, the J end lost 4 bases, and 13 bases lay between the germline ends. The CDR3 sequence is 15 residues long. Germline CDR1 is SGHDN and CDR2 is FVKESK. CDR3 coding DNA: TGTGCCAGCAGCCAAGTGACGTTGGGGGGCTATGGCTACACCTTC. It encodes CASSQVTLGGYGYTF. Supplemented by reference TRBV14 and TRBJ1-2, the full variable domain reads EAGVTQFPSHSVIEKGQTVTLRCDPISGHDNLYWYRRVMGKEIKFLLHFVKESKQDESGMPNNRFLAERTGGTYSTLKVQPAELEDSGVYFCASSQVTLGGYGYTFGSGTRLTVV.

The gene calls are TRBV3-1 (or the pseudogene TRBV3-2) and TRBJ2-7; tentative D call: TRBD1 (6 bases). V dropped 4 bases and J dropped 3 bases, with 10 bases sitting between them. There are 13 residues in the CDR3. From germline, CDR1 is LGHDT and CDR2 YNNKEL (reference sequence). The CDR3 DNA is TGTGCCAGCAGCCTACCGGACAGCTACGAGCAGTACTTC. Protein: CASSLPDSYEQYF.

CDR3: CASSQTGQDTEAFF. The CDR3 nucleotides read TGTGCCAGCAGCCAAACAGGACAGGACACTGAAGCTTTCTTT. The chain employs TRBV4-2 and TRBJ1-1; 7 bases fit TRBD1. After removal of 2 bases from V and 3 bases from J, the junction contained 3 bases not matched to a gene. The germline V gene encodes CDR1 LGHNA and CDR2 YNFKEQ. The CDR3 contains 14 residues.

The rearrangement links TRBV30 to TRBJ2-7; 10 bases map to TRBD1. Germline loops: CDR1 GTSNPN, CDR2 SVGIG (reference sequence). V lost 0 bases, J lost 2 bases, and 4 bases stayed unmatched. CDR3 length: 15 residues. CDR3 sequence (DNA): TGTGCCTGGAGTGTAGGGGACAGGGGACCCTACGAGCAGTACTTC. This codes for CAWSVGDRGPYEQYF.

This clone occurred once. This chain connects TRBV18 to TRBJ2-7; TRBD2 aligns across 7 bases. The CDR3 length is 14 residues. After removal of 3 bases from V and 2 bases from J, the junction contained 4 bases not matched to a gene. Germline CDR1 is KGHSH and CDR2 is LQKENI. In DNA, the CDR3 is TGTGCCAGCTCACCGGGAGGGGCCCCCTACGAGCAGTACTTC. Its protein product is CASSPGGAPYEQYF.